This TCR beta chain was recovered during a study of shared clonotypes between healthy human individuals. Study as a whole: Each donor contributed plates that comprised three CD4 naive, three CD4 memory, two CD8 naive and one CD8 memory.

This CDR3 has 15 amino acids. Trimming shortened V by 0 bases and J by 15 bases, and 21 bases separated the two germline ends. CDR1 MRHNA and CDR2 SNTAGT come from the germline V gene. Authors' analysis steps: ImmunoSEQ junction-only sequences lacked quality scores, so their filtering differed. Measured with immunoSEQ multiplex PCR; TCRdb has only the in-frame clones, and not every one. V, J and clone size derive from that table, while D and trimming were established from the DNA sequence. This table has about 2.3 million clones, 85% to 95% appearing once. The donor cohort consisted entirely of Caucasian adults residing in Nashville, Tennessee.

The receptor comes from a man aged 18 to 30 in good health. Some clones in this sample may be carry-over from other donors' samples. The chain recombines TRBV6-4 with TRBJ2-1, with TRBD1 as a possible D gene (6 bases). The sequencing sample was made of naive CD4+ T cells from PBMCs. As to subset: CD45RA+ positively selected. The CDR3 loop reads CASSDSASGTTTRFF. Written as DNA, the CDR3 is TGTGCCAGCAGTGACTCCGCTTCGGGGACAACGACGCGGTTCTTC.